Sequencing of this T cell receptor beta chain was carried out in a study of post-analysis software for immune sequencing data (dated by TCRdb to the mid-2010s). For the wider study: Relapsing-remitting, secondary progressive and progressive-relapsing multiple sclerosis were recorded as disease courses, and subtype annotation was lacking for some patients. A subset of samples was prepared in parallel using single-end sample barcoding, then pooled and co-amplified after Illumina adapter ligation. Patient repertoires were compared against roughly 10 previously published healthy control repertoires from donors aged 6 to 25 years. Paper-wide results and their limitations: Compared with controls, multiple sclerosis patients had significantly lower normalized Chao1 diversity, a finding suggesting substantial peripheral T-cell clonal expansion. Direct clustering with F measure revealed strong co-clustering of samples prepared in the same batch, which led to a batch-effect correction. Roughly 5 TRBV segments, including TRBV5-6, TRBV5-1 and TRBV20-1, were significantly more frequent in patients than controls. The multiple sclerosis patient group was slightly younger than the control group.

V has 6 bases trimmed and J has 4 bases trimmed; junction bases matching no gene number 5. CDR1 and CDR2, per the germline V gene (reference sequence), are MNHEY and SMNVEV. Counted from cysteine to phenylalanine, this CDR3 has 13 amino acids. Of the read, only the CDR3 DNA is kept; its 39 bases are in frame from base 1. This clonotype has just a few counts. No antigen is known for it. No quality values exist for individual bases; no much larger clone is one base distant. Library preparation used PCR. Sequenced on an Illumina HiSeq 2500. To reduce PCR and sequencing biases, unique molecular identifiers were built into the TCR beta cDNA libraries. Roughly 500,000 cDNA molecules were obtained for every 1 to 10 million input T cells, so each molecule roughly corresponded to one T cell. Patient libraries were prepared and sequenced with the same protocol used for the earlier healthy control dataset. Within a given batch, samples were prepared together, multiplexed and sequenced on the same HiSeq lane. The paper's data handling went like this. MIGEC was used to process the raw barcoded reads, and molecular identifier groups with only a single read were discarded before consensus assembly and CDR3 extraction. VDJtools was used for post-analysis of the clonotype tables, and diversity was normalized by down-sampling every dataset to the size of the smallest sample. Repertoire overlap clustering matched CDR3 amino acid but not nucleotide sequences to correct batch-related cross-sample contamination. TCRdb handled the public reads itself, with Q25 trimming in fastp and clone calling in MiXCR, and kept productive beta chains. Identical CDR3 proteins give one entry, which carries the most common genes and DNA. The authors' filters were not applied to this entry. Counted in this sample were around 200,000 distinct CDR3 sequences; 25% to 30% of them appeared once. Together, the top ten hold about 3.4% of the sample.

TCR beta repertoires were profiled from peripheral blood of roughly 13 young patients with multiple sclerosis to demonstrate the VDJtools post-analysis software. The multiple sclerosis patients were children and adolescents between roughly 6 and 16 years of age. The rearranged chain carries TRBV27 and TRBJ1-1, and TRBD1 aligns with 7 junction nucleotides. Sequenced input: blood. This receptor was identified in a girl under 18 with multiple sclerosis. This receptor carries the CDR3 CASRPGQFTEAFF. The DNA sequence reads TGTGCCAGCAGACCGGGACAGTTCACTGAAGCTTTCTTT.